The 26 T cell receptor beta chains reported below all come from one sample, sequenced in a study of cytomegalovirus exposure and HLA in healthy donors. The primer mix had 60 Vbeta and 13 Jbeta primers. Assay used: immunoSEQ multiplex PCR; TCRdb lists only in-frame clones, some missing. Its table lists about 90,000 clones. The sequenced sample was PBMCs. These TCRs come from a woman aged 25 to 39 in good health and CMV-seronegative.

To note about this clone: The junction departs from germline at one end; a sequencing error may be responsible. This specimen includes other DNA sequences encoding the same CDR3. The rearrangement uses TRBV25-1 and TRBJ2-7; D possibly corresponds to TRBD1 (6 bases). CDR3 length: 14 residues. CDR1 and CDR2 from the germline V gene are MGHDK and SYGVNS. CDR3 residues: CASSGGHQFYEQYF. CDR3 sequence (DNA): TGTGCCAGCAGTGGGGGACATCAATTCTACGAGCAGTATTTC.

V gene TRBV6-5 combines with J gene TRBJ1-1; D ambiguous. The CDR3 has 12 residues. Germline CDR1 and CDR2: MNHEY and SVGAGI. Trimming shortened V by 6 bases and J by 5 bases, and 10 bases separated the two germline ends. Here the CDR3 reads CASRRTGTEAFF. The DNA for the CDR3 is TGTGCCAGCAGGAGGACTGGGACTGAAGCTTTCTTT.

J is TRBJ1-5 and V is TRBV6-6; TRBD1 is a possible D gene (6 bases). Trimming left V 5 bases short and J 3 bases short, with 14 bases between. The CDR3 is 15 residues long. Germline assignment: CDR1 MNHNY and CDR2 SVGAGI (reference sequence). The CDR3 coding sequence is TGTGCCAGCAGTCAAGAACAGGGAGCCAATCAGCCCCAGCATTTT. This sequence encodes CASSQEQGANQPQHF.

The chain uses TRBV4-1 and TRBJ1-2; D ambiguous. The CDR3 loop spans 15 amino acids. In germline, CDR1 is MGHRA, CDR2 YSYEKL. V was trimmed by 0 bases and J by 3 bases, leaving 11 bases between them. The DNA of the CDR3 is TGCGCCAGCAGCCAAGATTCTACGGAGGACTATGGCTACACCTTC. Translation: CASSQDSTEDYGYTF.

This chain connects TRBV28 to TRBJ2-7, with a tentative D call TRBD2 (5 bases). CDR1 is MDHEN and CDR2 is SYDVKM in the germline V gene. This CDR3 has 15 amino acids. V lost 3 bases and J lost 2, with 14 bases in between. The CDR3 here is CASSLREGWAYEQYF. CDR3 DNA sequence: TGTGCCAGCAGTTTGAGGGAAGGATGGGCCTACGAGCAGTACTTC. Looking up the rest from reference TRBV28 and TRBJ2-7 gives the full variable domain: DVKVTQSSRYLVKRTGEKVFLECVQDMDHENMFWYRQDPGLGLRLIYFSYDVKMKEKGDIPEGYSVSREKKERFSLILESASTNQTSMYLCASSLREGWAYEQYFGPGTRLTVT.

The gene calls are TRBV6-1 and TRBJ2-7, with D unresolved. The V end was cut by 9 bases, the J end by 5 bases, with 20 bases between. Germline V gene sequence: CDR1 MNHNS, CDR2 SASEGT. The CDR3 spans 14 residues. CDR3: CASRAPRSRDEQYF. In DNA, the CDR3 is TGTGCCAGTCGTGCTCCTAGATCAAGAGACGAGCAGTACTTC.

The chain carries TRBV11-3 and TRBJ1-3; unclear D gene. This CDR3 has 20 amino acids. Germline CDR1 and CDR2: SGHNT and YENEEA. V was clipped by 1 base and J by 0 bases, with 22 bases between them. The CDR3 sequence: CASSLARSHPVPSSGNTIYF. CDR3 DNA sequence: TGTGCCAGCAGCTTAGCCCGGTCCCACCCCGTACCGAGCTCTGGAAACACCATATATTTT.

The rearrangement uses TRBV5-8 and TRBJ1-1, with TRBD1 identical over 10 bases. Trimming at V came to 4 bases and at J to 6 bases, leaving 9 bases not matched to a gene. The CDR3 contains 15 residues. CDR1 SGHTS and CDR2 YDEGEE come from the germline V gene. The CDR3 region has the DNA TGTGCCAGCAGCAGAGCCGGGACAGGGGTCCCTGAAGCTTTCTTT. It translates to CASSRAGTGVPEAFF.

This chain connects TRBV28 to TRBJ2-2, with D tentatively TRBD1 (5 bases). Germline CDR1 MDHEN, CDR2 SYDVKM. The CDR3 sequence is 17 residues long. V was shortened by 6 bases and J by 6 bases, with 23 bases between the two germline ends. The CDR3 region has the DNA TGTGCCAGCAGCCTCCCTAAGAAGGGGCAAGGATCCGGGGAGCTGTTTTTT. Amino acid sequence: CASSLPKKGQGSGELFF. The full variable domain, its missing parts supplied by reference TRBV28 and TRBJ2-2, is DVKVTQSSRYLVKRTGEKVFLECVQDMDHENMFWYRQDPGLGLRLIYFSYDVKMKEKGDIPEGYSVSREKKERFSLILESASTNQTSMYLCASSLPKKGQGSGELFFGEGSRLTVL.

The chain joins TRBV11-2 to TRBJ1-5; D gene uncertain. The V gene lost 6 bases and the J gene lost 7 bases, with 19 bases spanning the gap. Germline values: CDR1 SGHAT, CDR2 FQNNGV. The CDR3 is 15 amino acids. The CDR3 region has the DNA TGTGCCAGCAGTCAAAGGACTCGGGAGGGACAGCCCCAGCATTTT. Amino acid sequence: CASSQRTREGQPQHF. The full variable domain, in which reference TRBV11-2 and TRBJ1-5 provide the parts outside the CDR3, is EAGVAQSPRYKIIEKRQSVAFWCNPISGHATLYWYQQILGQGPKLLIQFQNNGVVDDSQLPKDRFSAERLKGVDSTLKIQPAKLEDSAVYLCASSQRTREGQPQHFGDGTRLSIL.

V and J are TRBV7-8 and TRBJ2-3, with TRBD2 as a possible D gene (5 bases). This CDR3 is built from 12 residues. Trimming took off 4 bases at V and 4 bases at J, with 6 bases between the two ends. The germline V gene has CDR1 SGHVS and CDR2 FQNEAQ. CDR3 sequence (DNA): TGTGCCAGCAGCTCACTAGCAGATACGCAGTATTTT. Amino acid sequence: CASSSLADTQYF.

The chain has TRBV2 and TRBJ2-5; the match to TRBD1 covers 9 bases. The tail of the sequence fits TRBJ2-7 better, so the J call may be wrong. This CDR3 is built from 14 residues. The V gene's germline CDR1 is SNHLY and CDR2 FYNNEI. The CDR3 DNA follows: TGTGCCAGCAGCCGCGGGACAGGGCGCGACGAGCAGTACTTC. Amino acid sequence: CASSRGTGRDEQYF.

The J gene is TRBJ2-1, the V gene TRBV18, with 8 bases identical to TRBD1. The CDR3 is 15 residues long. Germline V gene data show CDR1 as KGHSH and CDR2 as LQKENI. The V gene end was trimmed by 4 bases and the J gene end by 5 bases; junction bases not matched to a gene: 7. The CDR3 DNA reads as TGTGCCAGCTCACGAGACAGGGGAGTCAACAATGAGCAGTTCTTC. This encodes CASSRDRGVNNEQFF. The whole variable domain, remainder taken from reference TRBV18 and TRBJ2-1, is NAGVMQNPRHLVRRRGQEARLRCSPMKGHSHVYWYRQLPEEGLKFMVYLQKENIIDESGMPKERFSAEFPKEGPSILRIQQVVRGDSAAYFCASSRDRGVNNEQFFGPGTRLTVL.

The chain has TRBV11-2 and TRBJ1-1, with 8 bases identical to TRBD1. Germline V gene lookup returns CDR1 SGHAT and CDR2 FQNNGV. The V and J ends lost 2 bases and 4 bases, in that order; junction bases with no gene match: 0. There are 13 residues in the CDR3. CDR3 amino acids: CASSLTGGTEAFF. CDR3 DNA: TGTGCCAGCAGCTTAACAGGGGGCACTGAAGCTTTCTTT. Using reference TRBV11-2 and TRBJ1-1 for the parts outside the CDR3, the full variable domain is EAGVAQSPRYKIIEKRQSVAFWCNPISGHATLYWYQQILGQGPKLLIQFQNNGVVDDSQLPKDRFSAERLKGVDSTLKIQPAKLEDSAVYLCASSLTGGTEAFFGQGTRLTVV.

J is TRBJ1-6 and V is TRBV19; no clear D gene. V lost 6 bases to trimming and J lost 10 bases, with 13 bases between them. Germline V lookup: CDR1 LNHDA, CDR2 SQIVND (reference sequence). This CDR3 spans 13 amino acids. The CDR3 nucleotides are TGTGCCAGTAGAGACCCGGAGGAGTCACCCCTCCACTTT. Its protein is CASRDPEESPLHF. Based on the CDR3 plus reference TRBV19 and TRBJ1-6, the full variable domain is DGGITQSPKYLFRKEGQNVTLSCEQNLNHDAMYWYRQDPGQGLRLIYYSQIVNDFQKGDIAEGYSVSREKKESFPLTVTSAQKNPTAFYLCASRDPEESPLHFGNGTRLTVT.

The chain employs TRBV29-1 and TRBJ1-1, with D perhaps TRBD1 (6 bases). The germline gives CDR1 SQVTM, CDR2 ANQGSEA. CDR3 length equals 15 residues. Trimming shortened V by 6 bases and J by 1 base, and 18 bases separated the two germline ends. The CDR3 protein is CSVRDPDRQNTEAFF. The CDR3, as DNA: TGCAGCGTCCGCGACCCCGACAGGCAGAACACTGAAGCTTTCTTT.

V usage is TRBV7-2 and J usage is TRBJ2-1; 14 nucleotides match TRBD2. The germline gives CDR1 SGHTA, CDR2 FQGNSA. V lost 4 bases to trimming and J lost 8 bases; unmatched junction nucleotides: 4. This CDR3 comprises 15 residues. CDR3 region: CASSSTSGGAHEQFF. CDR3 coding DNA: TGTGCCAGCAGCTCGACTAGCGGGGGGGCACATGAGCAGTTCTTC.

The chain combines TRBV4-1 with TRBJ2-1, with a weak D call TRBD1 (6 bases). Germline V gene lookup returns CDR1 MGHRA and CDR2 YSYEKL. The V end lost 6 bases, the J end lost 0 bases, and 12 bases lay between the germline ends. This CDR3 is built from 15 residues. Here the CDR3 reads CASRLDRTSYNEQFF. The CDR3 DNA follows: TGCGCCAGCAGACTCGACAGGACCTCCTACAATGAGCAGTTCTTC.

The chain couples TRBV7-8 to TRBJ2-5, with D perhaps TRBD2 (5 bases). Germline-derived CDR1 and CDR2 are SGHVS and FQNEAQ. CDR3 size: 10 residues. Trimming stripped 9 bases from V and 4 bases from J, with 6 bases between. The CDR3 here is CASAGETQYF. In DNA form, the CDR3 reads TGTGCCAGTGCGGGAGAGACCCAGTACTTC.

The chain has TRBV9 and TRBJ2-1; 7 positions agree with TRBD1. J was trimmed by 5 bases and V by 3 bases; bases with no gene match: 17. Per germline, CDR1 SGDLS and CDR2 YYNGEE. CDR3 length equals 18 residues. CDR3 residues: CASSAPDGASGQNNEQFF. Written as DNA, the CDR3 is TGTGCCAGCAGCGCACCTGACGGAGCCTCGGGACAGAACAATGAGCAGTTCTTC.

This rearrangement joins TRBV6-6 to TRBJ2-2; unclear D gene. V was cut by 2 bases and J by 4 bases, with 11 bases left in between. In germline, CDR1 is MNHNY, CDR2 SVGAGI (reference sequence). This CDR3 comprises 15 residues. Written as DNA, the CDR3 is TGTGCCAGCAGTTACCTCTTAAGCTTCACCGGGGAGCTGTTTTTT. Protein: CASSYLLSFTGELFF.

This chain joins TRBV9 and TRBJ2-1, with 10 bases fitting TRBD1. The germline V gene encodes CDR1 SGDLS and CDR2 YYNGEE. The CDR3 is 13 residues long. After removal of 4 bases from V and 10 bases from J, the junction contained 5 bases not matched to a gene. CDR3 loop: CASSRTGGGEQFF. CDR3 DNA: TGTGCCAGCAGCCGGACAGGGGGGGGCGAGCAGTTCTTC.

The V gene is TRBV10-2, the J gene TRBJ2-3; 9 bases fit TRBD1. The CDR3 consists of 18 residues. Per the germline V gene, CDR1 is WSHSY and CDR2 is SAAADI. The V gene end was trimmed by 8 bases and the J gene end by 1 base; junction bases not matched to a gene: 16. The CDR3 DNA reads as TGCGCCAGCTGGGTCGGCCTGGGACAGGGAGGACGCACAGATACGCAGTATTTT. The encoded protein is CASWVGLGQGGRTDTQYF.

The V gene is TRBV7-6, the J gene TRBJ1-6, with D unresolved. Looked up from germline, CDR1 is SGHVS and CDR2 is FNYEAQ. The CDR3 sequence is 14 residues long. V lost 1 base and J lost 5, with 6 bases in between. Here the CDR3 reads CASSLEPDNSPLHF. Here the CDR3 DNA reads TGTGCCAGCAGCTTAGAACCAGATAATTCACCCCTCCACTTT.

V and J are TRBV7-8 and TRBJ2-2; the D gene is possibly TRBD2 (5 bases). The CDR3 spans 14 residues. Trimming took off 5 bases at V and 8 bases at J, with 15 bases between the two ends. Germline CDR1 is SGHVS and CDR2 is FQNEAQ. CDR3 sequence: CASSIRGRTGELFF. The CDR3 DNA sequence: TGTGCCAGCAGCATCCGAGGGAGAACTGGGGAGCTGTTTTTT.

This chain uses TRBV2 with TRBJ2-7; D is perhaps TRBD1 (6 bases). Trimming removed 4 bases from V and 2 bases from J, with 12 bases in between. CDR3 size: 14 residues. CDR1 is SNHLY, CDR2 FYNNEI, per germline. The CDR3 nucleotides read TGTGCCAGCAGTGCGGGCAGGGGAACCTACGAGCAGTACTTC. This encodes CASSAGRGTYEQYF.